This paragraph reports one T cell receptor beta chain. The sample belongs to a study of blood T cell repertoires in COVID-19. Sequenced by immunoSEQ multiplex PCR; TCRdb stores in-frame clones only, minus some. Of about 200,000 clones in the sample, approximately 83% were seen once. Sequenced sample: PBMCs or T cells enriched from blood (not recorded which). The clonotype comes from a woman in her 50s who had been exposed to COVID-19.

The CDR3: CASSLDLTGLAFF. The CDR3 region has the DNA TGTGCCAGCAGCTTAGATCTAACGGGACTAGCTTTCTTT. The chain carries TRBV11-2 and TRBJ1-1, with D perhaps matching TRBD1 (5 bases). This CDR3 spans 13 amino acids. Per germline, CDR1 SGHAT and CDR2 FQNNGV. The V end was cut by 0 bases, the J end by 10 bases, with 12 bases between.